This T cell receptor (beta chain) was sequenced for a study of technical replicates of blood from four donors. Germline loops: CDR1 SGHVS, CDR2 FQNEAQ. V was cut by 6 bases and J by 0 bases, with 11 bases left in between. The CDR3 runs 14 residues. Some clones are missing from TCRdb's copy, which holds only in-frame ones; the method was immunoSEQ multiplex PCR. The sample carries about 60,000 clones, about 88% recorded once. The receptor was derived from a human donor in good health. Some clones in this sample may be carry-over from other donors' samples. Sequencing was performed on PBMCs. V usage is TRBV7-8 and J usage is TRBJ2-5, with a possible D match to TRBD2 (5 bases). The CDR3 DNA is TGTGCCAGCAGGCCGGGGAACTACCAAGAGACCCAGTACTTC. Protein product: CASRPGNYQETQYF.